Each of the 25 T cell receptor beta chains below was sequenced from the same sample in a study of blood T cells in healthy people across ages. PCR was performed a second time for roughly 7 to 12 cycles using a sample-barcoded 5' primer and a J-beta primer mix. TCRdb recomputed calls from the 5' RACE reads with MiXCR, one row per CDR3 protein. The sample has approximately 680,000 distinct CDR3 sequences, 32% seen once. Material for sequencing was blood. Every receptor here comes from an elderly woman in good health.

As concerns this clonotype: Being one base from a much bigger clone, this may be a read error. The chain recombines TRBV29-1 with TRBJ2-3; 11 nucleotides align to TRBD2. V trimming: 4 bases; J trimming: 1 base; junction bases outside the gene matches: 7. Per the germline V gene, CDR1 is SQVTM and CDR2 is ANQGSEA. This CDR3 is 16 amino acids long. The DNA for the CDR3 is TGCAGCGTTGCCTCTGCTAGCGGGGGGCGCACAGATACGCAGTATTTT. It yields the protein CSVASASGGRTDTQYF.

The V call is TRBV7-9, the J call TRBJ2-7; D is uncertain. V lost 4 bases and J 10 bases, leaving 17 bases between the germline ends. This CDR3 spans 13 amino acids. The germline CDR1 and CDR2 sequences are SEHNR and FQNEAQ (reference sequence). The CDR3 loop is CASSSLGGEAQYF. The CDR3 coding sequence is TGTGCCAGCAGCTCTCTTGGTGGCGAGGCCCAGTACTTC.

Comments on this clonotype: This could be a read error, since a much larger clone is one nucleotide away. This sequence joins TRBV7-9 and TRBJ1-2; D perhaps matches TRBD1 (5 bases). Trimming took 6 bases from V and 1 from J, leaving 15 bases between them. Germline CDR1 reads SEHNR; CDR2 reads FQNEAQ (reference sequence). The CDR3 sequence is 15 residues long. The CDR3 here is CASRSSGGSNYGYTF. CDR3 nucleotide sequence: TGTGCCAGCAGGTCAAGCGGGGGGAGTAACTATGGCTACACCTTC.

The table lists this clonotype with many counts. The gene calls are TRBV2 and TRBJ2-1; TRBD2 aligns across 11 bases. V shed 6 bases, J shed 4 bases, and the junction held 5 bases outside the gene matches. Germline CDR1 and CDR2: SNHLY and FYNNEI. This CDR3 region has 15 residues. For the CDR3, the DNA is TGTGCCAGCAGCCGACTAGCGGGATCTTACAATGAGCAGTTCTTC. Translating it yields CASSRLAGSYNEQFF.

J is TRBJ1-2 and V is TRBV5-1, with 7 bases fitting TRBD1. Germline V gives CDR1 SGHRS, CDR2 YFSETQ. The junction had 9 bases not matched to a gene; V was cut back by 4 bases and J by 6 bases. The CDR3 consists of 14 residues. CDR3 residues: CASSRTGRGDGYTF. CDR3 bases: TGCGCCAGCAGCCGGACAGGTAGAGGAGATGGCTACACCTTC.

This clonotype was picked up one time. The V and J genes are TRBV6-5 and TRBJ2-7; perhaps TRBD2 as D (6 bases). The CDR3 runs 14 residues. The V end was cut by 4 bases, the J end by 3 bases, with 13 bases between. Germline-derived CDR1 and CDR2 are MNHEY and SVGAGI. CDR3 sequence: CASSFRDSYYEQYF. The CDR3 bases are TGTGCCAGCAGTTTCCGGGACTCTTACTACGAGCAGTACTTC.

This clonotype has at least ten counts. The CDR3 spells CASSLFRPGGLSPVGYTF. The CDR3 nucleotides are TGTGCCAGCAGCTTATTCAGACCCGGCGGATTATCCCCAGTTGGCTACACCTTC. The V gene is TRBV7-2, the J gene TRBJ1-2, with D unresolved. The CDR3 runs 18 residues. V was clipped by 2 bases and J by 7 bases, with 26 bases between them. CDR1 and CDR2 from the germline V gene are SGHTA and FQGNSA.

This clonotype was detected only a few times. V usage is TRBV9 and J usage is TRBJ2-5; D is unresolved. The germline V gene has CDR1 SGDLS and CDR2 YYNGEE. V was pared by 2 bases and J by 2 bases, with 7 bases between. CDR3 length: 13 residues. As DNA, the CDR3 is TGTGCCAGCAGCGTTTCTCTACAAGAGACCCAGTACTTC. Protein sequence: CASSVSLQETQYF.

This clonotype was detected ten times or more. V and J are TRBV5-1 and TRBJ1-4; 7 bases match TRBD1. From germline, CDR1 is SGHRS and CDR2 YFSETQ. Losses at the gene ends were 0 bases for V and 5 bases for J; bases not matched to a gene: 1. The CDR3 is made up of 14 amino acids. Written as DNA, the CDR3 is TGCGCCAGCAGCTTGGAGACAGGGAATGAAAAACTGTTTTTT. Its protein is CASSLETGNEKLFF. Complete variable domain (other parts from reference TRBV5-1 and TRBJ1-4): KAGVTQTPRYLIKTRGQQVTLSCSPISGHRSVSWYQQTPGQGLQFLFEYFSETQRNKGNFPGRFSGRQFSNSRSEMNVSTLELGDSALYLCASSLETGNEKLFFGSGTQLSVL.

The table lists this clonotype with a count of one. The chain uses TRBV29-1 and TRBJ2-5; tentatively, D is TRBD2 (7 bases). V gave up 4 bases and J gave up 1 base, with 22 bases separating them. The germline V gene encodes CDR1 SQVTM and CDR2 ANQGSEA. This CDR3 is built from 17 residues. The CDR3 region has the DNA TGCAGCGTTGTAGGGGGGGCAGGGGACTCCCTCCAAGAGACCCAGTACTTC. It translates to CSVVGGAGDSLQETQYF.

V usage is TRBV15 and J usage is TRBJ1-5; D is ambiguous. Trimming pared 5 bases from V and 0 bases from J, leaving 11 bases between. Germline V gene lookup returns CDR1 LNHNV and CDR2 YYDKDF (reference sequence). The CDR3 totals 15 residues. Here the CDR3 reads CATSVLQYSNQPQHF. The DNA for the CDR3 is TGTGCCACCAGCGTTCTCCAATATAGCAATCAGCCCCAGCATTTT.

There are many counts of this clonotype. CDR3 bases: TGTGCCTGGAGTGTAGGGCTCCTTTACGAGCAGTACTTC. It specifies CAWSVGLLYEQYF. This sequence joins TRBV30 and TRBJ2-7; D uncertain. Germline CDR1 and CDR2: GTSNPN and SVGIG (reference sequence). The CDR3 is made up of 13 amino acids. V lost 0 bases and J 4 bases, leaving 10 bases between the germline ends.

The rearrangement links TRBV18 to TRBJ1-6, with a tentative D call TRBD1 (6 bases). Per germline, CDR1 KGHSH and CDR2 LQKENI. V was clipped by 6 bases and J by 10 bases, with 13 bases between them. The CDR3 totals 13 residues. CDR3 nucleotide sequence: TGTGCCAGCTCCAAGGGGGAGGGCTCACCCCTCCACTTT. Protein: CASSKGEGSPLHF.

Worth noting for this clonotype: This may arise from a read error, as a much more abundant clone is one base away. The rearrangement links TRBV29-1 to TRBJ1-2, with 9 bases identical to TRBD1. The CDR3 contains 13 residues. The germline gives CDR1 SQVTM, CDR2 ANQGSEA. The CDR3 region has the DNA TGCAGCGCCGAGGGACAGGGAGCCTATGGCTACATCTTC. It yields the protein CSAEGQGAYGYIF.

This clonotype was detected a few times. The V gene is TRBV5-4, the J gene TRBJ1-1; D is ambiguous. CDR1 and CDR2 from the germline V gene are SGHNT and YYREEE (reference sequence). Trimming shortened V by 0 bases and J by 11 bases, and 14 bases separated the two germline ends. The CDR3 covers 13 residues. The CDR3 protein is CASSLVSGERAFF. The CDR3 bases are TGTGCCAGCAGCTTGGTGTCAGGTGAGAGGGCTTTCTTT.

Comment on this clonotype: A read error may explain this, as a much larger clone is one base away. The rearrangement links TRBV30 to TRBJ2-7; maybe TRBD1 (5 bases). Looked up from germline, CDR1 is GTSNPN and CDR2 is SVGIG (reference sequence). The CDR3 runs to 13 residues. Trimming took off 0 bases at V and 5 bases at J, with 11 bases between the two ends. CDR3 in DNA: TGTGCCTGGAGTGTACACAGGACCAACGAGCAGTACTTC. Amino acids: CAWSVHRTNEQYF.

This clonotype was found many times. This sequence joins TRBV7-9 and TRBJ1-1; unclear D gene. The germline V and J ends were trimmed by 1 base and 6 bases, with 9 bases remaining between them. CDR3 length: 13 amino acids. Germline CDR1 reads SEHNR; CDR2 reads FQNEAQ (reference sequence). For the CDR3, the DNA is TGTGCCAGCAGCTTAGGTTCGCAAGCTGAAGCTTTCTTT. Translation gives CASSLGSQAEAFF. The whole variable domain, remainder taken from reference TRBV7-9 and TRBJ1-1, is DTGVSQNPRHKITKRGQNVTFRCDPISEHNRLYWYRQTLGQGPEFLTYFQNEAQLEKSRLLSDRFSAERPKGSFSTLEIQRTEQGDSAMYLCASSLGSQAEAFFGQGTRLTVV.

This clonotype was picked up many times. V gene TRBV11-2 combines with J gene TRBJ1-5, with 9 nucleotides matching TRBD1. The V gene's germline CDR1 is SGHAT and CDR2 FQNNGV. This CDR3 has 16 amino acids. Germline trimming cut 5 bases from V and 3 bases from J; bases unmatched to any gene: 8. In DNA form, the CDR3 reads TGTGCCAGCAGCCCGGGGACAGGGCTTTACAATCAGCCCCAGCATTTT. This sequence encodes CASSPGTGLYNQPQHF. The whole variable domain, filled in from reference TRBV11-2 and TRBJ1-5, reads EAGVAQSPRYKIIEKRQSVAFWCNPISGHATLYWYQQILGQGPKLLIQFQNNGVVDDSQLPKDRFSAERLKGVDSTLKIQPAKLEDSAVYLCASSPGTGLYNQPQHFGDGTRLSIL.

This clonotype was found many times. CDR3 sequence: CASSLAPTDYGYTF. DNA for the CDR3: TGTGCCAGCAGCTTAGCGCCAACGGATTATGGCTACACCTTC. The chain employs TRBV7-2 and TRBJ1-2; no definite D call. The ends were cut back, 0 bases at V and 5 bases at J, with 10 bases in the middle. This CDR3 has 14 residues. The V gene's germline CDR1 is SGHTA and CDR2 FQGNSA.

This clonotype was recorded a few times. A read error may be the cause here, since a much bigger clone is one base away. This chain connects TRBV5-1 to TRBJ2-7, with 10 nucleotides matching TRBD2. The CDR3 runs to 15 residues. CDR1 is SGHRS, CDR2 YFSETQ, per germline. The V segment lost 0 bases and the J segment 7 bases; nucleotides outside the gene matches: 7. The CDR3 sequence is CASSLGPSGGNEQYF. As DNA, the CDR3 is TGCGCCAGCAGCTTGGGACCTAGCGGGGGAAATGAGCAGTACTTC.

This clonotype was detected ten times or more. This chain connects TRBV6-1 to TRBJ1-1; D remains ambiguous. Trimming cost V 6 bases and J 0 bases, with 8 bases left between them. The CDR3 covers 13 residues. Germline CDR1 is MNHNS and CDR2 is SASEGT. The CDR3 DNA reads as TGTGCCAGCAGCTCGGGGATGAACACTGAAGCTTTCTTT. It translates to CASSSGMNTEAFF.

This clonotype was recorded at least ten times. The gene calls are TRBV10-3 and TRBJ2-7, with TRBD1 matching 8 bases. This CDR3 region has 13 residues. The V and J ends lost 6 bases and 6 bases, in that order; junction bases with no gene match: 7. Germline-derived CDR1 and CDR2 are ENHRY and SYGVKD. CDR3 sequence: CAISRDRLIEQYF. For the CDR3, the DNA is TGTGCCATCAGCCGGGACAGGCTGATCGAGCAGTACTTC.

Only a few counts were recorded for this clonotype. A clone one base away is much larger, so this may be a read error. The chain is built from TRBV7-3 and TRBJ2-3; 9 bases map to TRBD2. Trimming cost V 2 bases and J 5 bases; bases outside gene matches: 5. CDR3 length: 15 residues. From germline, CDR1 is SGHTA and CDR2 FQGTGA. The CDR3 reads CASSLRGGGRDTQYF. CDR3 DNA: TGTGCCAGCAGCTTACGCGGGGGGGGAAGAGATACGCAGTATTTT.

This clonotype was picked up many times. The V call is TRBV6-2 or TRBV6-3, the J call TRBJ2-3; no reliable D call. CDR1 is MNHEY and CDR2 is SVGEGT in the germline V gene. The CDR3 length is 15 residues. Deletions cut 6 bases from V and 2 bases from J, with 15 bases between. CDR3 sequence reads: CASRDSHTPTDTQYF. The CDR3 DNA follows: TGTGCCAGCAGGGATTCGCACACACCCACAGATACGCAGTATTTT.

The J gene is TRBJ2-7, the V gene TRBV5-1; D might be TRBD2 (5 bases). The V and J ends lost 4 bases and 0 bases respectively, with 17 bases between them. The CDR3 consists of 16 residues. Germline CDR1 is SGHRS and CDR2 is YFSETQ. This chain's CDR3 is CASSINQPAASYEQYF. The CDR3 region has the DNA TGCGCCAGCAGCATAAACCAGCCAGCGGCCTCCTACGAGCAGTACTTC.